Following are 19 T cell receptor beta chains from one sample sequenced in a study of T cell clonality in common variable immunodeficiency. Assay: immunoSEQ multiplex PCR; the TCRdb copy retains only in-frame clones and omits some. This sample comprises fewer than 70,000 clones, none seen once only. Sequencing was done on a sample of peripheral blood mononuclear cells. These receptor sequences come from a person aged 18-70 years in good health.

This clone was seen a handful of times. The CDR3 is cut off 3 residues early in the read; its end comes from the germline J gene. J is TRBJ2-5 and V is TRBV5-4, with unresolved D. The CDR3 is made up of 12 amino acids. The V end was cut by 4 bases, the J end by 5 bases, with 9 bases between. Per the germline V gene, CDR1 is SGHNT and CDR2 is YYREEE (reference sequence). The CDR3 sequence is CASSRELETQYF. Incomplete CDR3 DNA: TGTGCCAGCAGCCGCGAACTGGAGACC.

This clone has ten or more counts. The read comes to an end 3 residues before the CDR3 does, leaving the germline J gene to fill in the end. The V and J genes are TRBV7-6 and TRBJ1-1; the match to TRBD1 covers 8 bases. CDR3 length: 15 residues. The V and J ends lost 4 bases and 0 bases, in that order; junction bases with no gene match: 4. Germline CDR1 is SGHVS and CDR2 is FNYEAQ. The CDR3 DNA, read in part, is TGTGCCAGCAGCTCACGGACAGGGATGAACACTGAA. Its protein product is CASSSRTGMNTE. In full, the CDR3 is CASSSRTGMNTEAFF.

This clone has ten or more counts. The CDR3: CASSFLGDTGELFF. Incomplete CDR3 DNA: TGTGCCAGCAGCTTTCTAGGAGACACCGGGGAG. V gene TRBV5-4 combines with J gene TRBJ2-2; D is ambiguous. From the germline J gene comes the end of the CDR3, since the read stops 3 residues before it. This CDR3 region has 14 residues. Germline CDR1 reads SGHNT; CDR2 reads YYREEE (reference sequence). Trimming left V 2 bases short and J 3 bases short, with 8 bases between.

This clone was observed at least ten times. The CDR3 DNA, read in part, is TGTGCCAGCAGCCATCCCGGACTAGCGGGGGCCGAG. Protein: CASSHPGLAGAE. The entire CDR3 is CASSHPGLAGAEQYF. V and J are TRBV7-9 and TRBJ2-7; 13 bases map to TRBD2. Read data end 3 residues before the CDR3 end; the end is taken from the germline J gene. CDR3 size: 15 residues. CDR1 SEHNR and CDR2 FQNEAQ come from the germline V gene (reference sequence). Losses at the gene ends were 5 bases for V and 6 bases for J; bases not matched to a gene: 7.

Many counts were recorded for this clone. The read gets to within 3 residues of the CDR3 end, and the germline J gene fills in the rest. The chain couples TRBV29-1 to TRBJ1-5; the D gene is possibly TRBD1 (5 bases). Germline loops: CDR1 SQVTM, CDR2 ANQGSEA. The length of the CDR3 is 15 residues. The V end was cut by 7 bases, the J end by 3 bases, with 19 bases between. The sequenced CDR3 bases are TGCAGCGGCCCGCGGGGGGGACGGGACAATCAGCCC. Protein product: CSGPRGGRDNQP. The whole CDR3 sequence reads CSGPRGGRDNQPQHF.

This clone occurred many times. The CDR3 sequence is CAWSRVLSEEPQHF. CDR3 bases read: TGTGCCTGGAGTCGGGTCCTGTCAGAGGAGCCC. This sequence joins TRBV30 and TRBJ1-5; D remains ambiguous. The read terminates 3 residues ahead of where the CDR3 ends, so the germline J gene completes it. This CDR3 has 14 amino acids. Germline values: CDR1 GTSNPN, CDR2 SVGIG (reference sequence). V lost 2 bases, J lost 8 bases, and 16 bases lay in between.

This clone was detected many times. The CDR3 DNA, read in part, is TGTGCCAGCACGGAGGGCTCTATAGGTCAGCCC. Translating gives CASTEGSIGQP. The whole CDR3 sequence is CASTEGSIGQPQHF. The chain carries TRBV6-2 or TRBV6-3 and TRBJ1-5; D is uncertain. The read comes to an end 3 residues before the CDR3 does, leaving the germline J gene to fill in the end. The CDR3 has 14 amino acids. Trimming stripped 7 bases from V and 6 bases from J, with 16 bases between. CDR1 is MNHEY and CDR2 is SVGEGT in the germline V gene.

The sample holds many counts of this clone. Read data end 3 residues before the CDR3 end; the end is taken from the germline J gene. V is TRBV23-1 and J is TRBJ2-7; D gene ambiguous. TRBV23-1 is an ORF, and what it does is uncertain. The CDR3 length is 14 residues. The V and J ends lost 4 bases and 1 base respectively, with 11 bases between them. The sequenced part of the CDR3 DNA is TGCGCCAGCAGTCGAGTACAGAAATCCTACGAG. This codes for CASSRVQKSYE. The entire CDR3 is CASSRVQKSYEQYF.

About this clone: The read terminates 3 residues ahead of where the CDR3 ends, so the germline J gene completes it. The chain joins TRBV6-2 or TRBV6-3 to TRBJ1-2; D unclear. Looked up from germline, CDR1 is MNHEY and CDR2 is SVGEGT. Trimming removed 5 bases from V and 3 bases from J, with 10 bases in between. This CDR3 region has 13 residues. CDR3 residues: CASSTPNYYGYTF. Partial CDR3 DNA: TGTGCCAGCAGTACCCCAAACTACTATGGC.

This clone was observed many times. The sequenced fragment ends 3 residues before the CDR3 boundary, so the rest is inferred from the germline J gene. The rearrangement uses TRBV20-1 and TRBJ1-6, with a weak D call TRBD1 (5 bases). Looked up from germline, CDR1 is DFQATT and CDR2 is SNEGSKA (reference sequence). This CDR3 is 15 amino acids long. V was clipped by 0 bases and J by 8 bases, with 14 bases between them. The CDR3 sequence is CSARDWGDGYSPLHF. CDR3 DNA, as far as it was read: TGCAGTGCTAGAGATTGGGGGGATGGTTATTCACCC.

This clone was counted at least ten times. CDR3 DNA (partial): TGCAGTGCTAGAGGGGGGACTAGCGGATCAGATACG. Translating gives CSARGGTSGSDT. The entire CDR3 protein reads CSARGGTSGSDTQYF. This chain connects TRBV20-1 to TRBJ2-3; 11 bases fit TRBD2. The sequenced fragment ends 3 residues before the CDR3 boundary, so the rest is inferred from the germline J gene. This CDR3 is 15 amino acids long. Germline V gene lookup returns CDR1 DFQATT and CDR2 SNEGSKA (reference sequence). Germline trimming cut 1 base from V and 4 bases from J; bases unmatched to any gene: 4.

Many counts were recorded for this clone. This chain's CDR3 is CASIGGDWTGELFF. The DNA read from the CDR3 is TGTGCCAGCATCGGAGGGGATTGGACCGGGGAG. V and J are TRBV6-2 or TRBV6-3 and TRBJ2-2, with D tentatively TRBD2 (6 bases). The sequenced fragment ends 3 residues before the CDR3 boundary, so the rest is inferred from the germline J gene. V was clipped by 7 bases and J by 5 bases, with 14 bases between them. This CDR3 is built from 14 residues. Germline lookup yields CDR1 MNHEY and CDR2 SVGEGT.

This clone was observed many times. CDR3 amino acids: CASSRLAGGYRGETQYF. The DNA read from the CDR3 is TGTGCCAGCAGCCGACTAGCGGGAGGGTATAGGGGAGAGACC. The chain uses TRBV4-2 and TRBJ2-5; 14 bases line up with TRBD2. The sequence runs out 3 residues before the end of the CDR3; the remainder is reconstructed from the germline J gene. The germline V gene encodes CDR1 LGHNA and CDR2 YNFKEQ. The CDR3 has 17 residues. J gave up 4 bases and V 4 bases, and 8 bases lay outside the gene matches.

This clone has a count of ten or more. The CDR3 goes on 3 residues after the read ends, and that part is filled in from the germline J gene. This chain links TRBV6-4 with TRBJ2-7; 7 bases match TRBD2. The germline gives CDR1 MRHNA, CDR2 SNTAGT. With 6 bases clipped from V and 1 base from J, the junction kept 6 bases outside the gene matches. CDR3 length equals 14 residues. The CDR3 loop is CASRSGIFSYEQYF. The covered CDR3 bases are TGTGCCAGCAGAAGCGGGATATTTTCCTACGAG.

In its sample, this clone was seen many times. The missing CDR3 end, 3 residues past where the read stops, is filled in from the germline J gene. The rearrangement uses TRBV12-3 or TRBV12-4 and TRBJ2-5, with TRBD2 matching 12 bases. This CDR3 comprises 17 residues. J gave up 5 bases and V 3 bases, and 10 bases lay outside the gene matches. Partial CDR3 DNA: TGTGCCAGCAGTTTCTTGACTAGCGGGAGAGGGGGGGAGACC. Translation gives CASSFLTSGRGGET. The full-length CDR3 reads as CASSFLTSGRGGETQYF.

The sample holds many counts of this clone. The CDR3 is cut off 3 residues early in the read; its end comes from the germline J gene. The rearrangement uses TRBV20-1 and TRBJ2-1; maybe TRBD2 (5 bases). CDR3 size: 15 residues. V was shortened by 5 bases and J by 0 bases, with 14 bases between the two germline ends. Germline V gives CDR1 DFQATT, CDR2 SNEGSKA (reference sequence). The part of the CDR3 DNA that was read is TGCAGTGCTGCCAAGACTACACTCTCCTACAATGAG. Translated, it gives CSAAKTTLSYNE. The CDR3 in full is CSAAKTTLSYNEQFF.

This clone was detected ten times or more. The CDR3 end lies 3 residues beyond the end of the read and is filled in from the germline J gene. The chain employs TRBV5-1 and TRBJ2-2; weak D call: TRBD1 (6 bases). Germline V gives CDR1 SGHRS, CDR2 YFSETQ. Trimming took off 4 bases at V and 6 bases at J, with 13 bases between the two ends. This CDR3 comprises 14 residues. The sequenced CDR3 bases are TGCGCCAGCAGCCAACAGGGTCCCCCCGGGGAG. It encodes CASSQQGPPGE. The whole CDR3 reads CASSQQGPPGELFF. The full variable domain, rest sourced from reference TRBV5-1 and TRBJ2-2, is KAGVTQTPRYLIKTRGQQVTLSCSPISGHRSVSWYQQTPGQGLQFLFEYFSETQRNKGNFPGRFSGRQFSNSRSEMNVSTLELGDSALYLCASSQQGPPGELFFGEGSRLTVL.

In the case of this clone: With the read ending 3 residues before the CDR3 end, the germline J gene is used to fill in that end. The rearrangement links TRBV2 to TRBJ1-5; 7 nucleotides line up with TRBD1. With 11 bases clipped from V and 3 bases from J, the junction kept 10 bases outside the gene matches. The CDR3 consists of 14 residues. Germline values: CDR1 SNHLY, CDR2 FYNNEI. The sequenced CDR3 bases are TGTGCCTCCCACAAGACAGGGAACAATCAGCCC. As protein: CASHKTGNNQP. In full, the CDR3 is CASHKTGNNQPQHF. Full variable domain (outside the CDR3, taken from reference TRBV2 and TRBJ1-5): EPEVTQTPSHQVTQMGQEVILRCVPISNHLYFYWYRQILGQKVEFLVSFYNNEISEKSEIFDDQFSVERPDGSNFTLKIRSTKLEDSAMYFCASHKTGNNQPQHFGDGTRLSIL.

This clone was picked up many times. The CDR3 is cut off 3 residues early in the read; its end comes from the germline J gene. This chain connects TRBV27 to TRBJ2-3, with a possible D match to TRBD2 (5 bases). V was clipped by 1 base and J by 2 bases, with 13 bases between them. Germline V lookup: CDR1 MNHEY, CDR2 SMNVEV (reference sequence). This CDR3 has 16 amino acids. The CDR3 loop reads CASSLLLDSITDTQYF. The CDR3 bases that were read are TGTGCCAGCAGTTTATTACTGGACTCCATCACAGATACG.